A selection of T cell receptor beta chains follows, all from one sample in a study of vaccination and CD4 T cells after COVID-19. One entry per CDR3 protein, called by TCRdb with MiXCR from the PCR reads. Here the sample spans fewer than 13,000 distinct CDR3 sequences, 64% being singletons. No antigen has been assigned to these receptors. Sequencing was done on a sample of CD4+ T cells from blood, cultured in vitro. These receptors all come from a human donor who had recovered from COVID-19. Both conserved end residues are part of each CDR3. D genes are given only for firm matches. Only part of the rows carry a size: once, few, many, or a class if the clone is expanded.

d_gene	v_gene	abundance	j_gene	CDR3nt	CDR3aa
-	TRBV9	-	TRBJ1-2	TGTGCCAGCAGCGTAGTTTCCGGGACTTACTATGGCTACACCTTC	CASSVVSGTYYGYTF
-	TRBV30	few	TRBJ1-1	TGTGCCTGGAGTTCCGGGACCCTTAACACTGAAGCTTTCTTT	CAWSSGTLNTEAFF
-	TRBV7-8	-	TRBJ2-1	TGTGCCAGCAGGCTAGTCTCCTACAATGAGCAGTTCTTC	CASRLVSYNEQFF
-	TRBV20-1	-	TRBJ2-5	TGCAGTGCCCAACTACCGCCTAGAGAGACCCAGTACTTC	CSAQLPPRETQYF
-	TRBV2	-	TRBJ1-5	TGTGCCAGCAGTCCCGGGACCCAAAGAGGCAATCAGCCCCAGCATTTT	CASSPGTQRGNQPQHF
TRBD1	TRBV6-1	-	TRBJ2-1	TGTGCCAGCGGCATCATGCAGGGGGCAGTCAATGAGCAGTTCTTC	CASGIMQGAVNEQFF
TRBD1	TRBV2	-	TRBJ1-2	TGTGCCAGCAGAGAGGGGGACAGCTATGGCTACACCTTC	CASREGDSYGYTF
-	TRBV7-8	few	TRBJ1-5	TGTGCCAGCAGCCCCGGGGGGAACGTTGTTAGCAATCAGCCCCAGCATTTT	CASSPGGNVVSNQPQHF
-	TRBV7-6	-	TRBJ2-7	TGTGCCAGCAGCTTAGGATCAGGGGTATACGAGCAGTACTTC	CASSLGSGVYEQYF
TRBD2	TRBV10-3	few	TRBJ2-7	TGTGCCATCAGTGACTCCGGACTAGCGGGGGGGGCCTACGAGCAGTACTTC	CAISDSGLAGGAYEQYF
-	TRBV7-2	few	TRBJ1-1	TGTGCCAGCAGCCCACCCCCGCAGGGCACTGAGGCTTTCTTT	CASSPPPQGTEAFF
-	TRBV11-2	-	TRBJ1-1	TGTGCCAGCAGCTCTCTTCGGGGGCGAAACACTGAAGCTTTCTTT	CASSSLRGRNTEAFF
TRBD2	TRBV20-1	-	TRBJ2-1	TGCAGTGCTAGGGGAAAAGCGGGAGCGCCGGTGGATGAGCAGTTCTTC	CSARGKAGAPVDEQFF
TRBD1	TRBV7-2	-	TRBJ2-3	TGTGCCAGCAGTGCCCTTGGGGACAGGGTTAGGACAGATACGCAGTATTTT	CASSALGDRVRTDTQYF
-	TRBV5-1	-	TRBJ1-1	TGCGCCAGCAGCTTGGAATACCGGTCTGAAGCTTTCTTT	CASSLEYRSEAFF
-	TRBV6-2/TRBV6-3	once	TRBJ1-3	TGTGCCAGCAGTTACCTTGGAAACACCATATATTTT	CASSYLGNTIYF
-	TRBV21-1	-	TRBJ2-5	TGTGCCAGAAGCAATGGGGATAAGGGAGGGAGGGAGACCCAGTACTTC	CARSNGDKGGRETQYF
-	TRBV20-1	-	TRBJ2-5	TGCAGTGCCCCGGGACTGTTGGGGAAAGAGACCCAGTACTTC	CSAPGLLGKETQYF
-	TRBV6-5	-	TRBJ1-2	TGTGCCAGCAGTTCCCATAACTATGGCTACACCTTC	CASSSHNYGYTF
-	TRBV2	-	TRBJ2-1	TGTGCCAGCCATGGGGACAAATCCTACAATGAGCAGTTCTTC	CASHGDKSYNEQFF
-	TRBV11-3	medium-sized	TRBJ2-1	TGTGCCAGCAGCTCCGACACCGACAATGAGCAGTTCTTC	CASSSDTDNEQFF
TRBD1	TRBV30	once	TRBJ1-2	TGTGCCTCTCGACAGGGGGCGAGCTATGGCTACACCTTC	CASRQGASYGYTF
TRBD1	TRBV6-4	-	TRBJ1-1	TGTGCCAACACCCGGGACAGGGGGAGGAACACTGAAGCTTTCTTT	CANTRDRGRNTEAFF
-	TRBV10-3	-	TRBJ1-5	TGTGCCATCAGTGAGAAGGGGCGACAGCCCCAGCATTTT	CAISEKGRQPQHF
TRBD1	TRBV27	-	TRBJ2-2	TGTGCCAGAAAGACCGGGACAGTAGCAACCGGGGAGCTGTTTTTT	CARKTGTVATGELFF
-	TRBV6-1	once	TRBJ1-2	TGTGCCAGCAGTGAAGCTGGCGGGCAGACCCTCTATGGCTACACCTTC	CASSEAGGQTLYGYTF
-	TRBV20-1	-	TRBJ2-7	TGCAGTGCTCCCCCCTTTGACGCATTCTCCTACGAGCAGTACTTC	CSAPPFDAFSYEQYF
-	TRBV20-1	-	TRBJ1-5	TGCAGTGCTACAGGGGGCAATCAGCCCCAGCATTTT	CSATGGNQPQHF
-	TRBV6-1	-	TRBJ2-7	TGTGCCAGCACCGGCGGATTCTCCTACGAGCAGTACTTC	CASTGGFSYEQYF
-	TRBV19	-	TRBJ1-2	TGTGCCAGTAGTATAGCAGGCAGGTCAATCTATGGCTACACCTTC	CASSIAGRSIYGYTF
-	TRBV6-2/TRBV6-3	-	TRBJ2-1	TGTGCCAGCAGTTACCCCCAGAAGCAGTTCTTC	CASSYPQKQFF
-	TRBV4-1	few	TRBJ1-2	TGCGCCAGCAGCCAAGAGGGTGCAAGGAGCAATGGAGGCTACACCTTC	CASSQEGARSNGGYTF
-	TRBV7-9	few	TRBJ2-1	TGTGCCAGCAGCTTAGGCAGCTACAATGAGCAGTTCTTC	CASSLGSYNEQFF
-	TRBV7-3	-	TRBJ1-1	TGTGCCAGCAGCTTATTGGTCGGCACTGAAGCTTTCTTT	CASSLLVGTEAFF
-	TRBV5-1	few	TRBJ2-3	TGCGCCAGCAGCTTGGGCGGGGTTAGCACAGATACGCAGTATTTT	CASSLGGVSTDTQYF
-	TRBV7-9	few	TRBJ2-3	TGTGCCAGCACTAAGACTTTGGGGCTCACAGATACGCAGTATTTT	CASTKTLGLTDTQYF
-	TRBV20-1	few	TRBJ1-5	TGCAGTGCTAGAGGGGACACCAATCAGCCCCAGCATTTT	CSARGDTNQPQHF
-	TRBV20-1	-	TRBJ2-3	TGCAGTCCGAGGGGGGGAGTTGTAGCAGATACGCAGTATTTT	CSPRGGVVADTQYF
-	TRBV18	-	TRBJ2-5	TGTGCCAGCTCACCGTCCCAAGAGACCCAGTACTTC	CASSPSQETQYF
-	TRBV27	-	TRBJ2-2	TGTGCCAGCAGTTTATCTGCCACAGTGAACACCGGGGAGCTGTTTTTT	CASSLSATVNTGELFF
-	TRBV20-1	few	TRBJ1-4	TGCAGTGCTAGAGATTACCCGGAACTGTTTTTT	CSARDYPELFF
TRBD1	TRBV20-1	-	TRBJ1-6	TGCAGTGCTAGGACAACCGGGACAGGGGGCGCATTTAATTCACCCCTCCACTTT	CSARTTGTGGAFNSPLHF
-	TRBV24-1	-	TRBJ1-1	TGTGCCACCAGTGACCCTGGGTCTTCTAACGGTGCTTTCTTT	CATSDPGSSNGAFF
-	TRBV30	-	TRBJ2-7	TGTGCCTGGAGCATGGGATCCTACGAGCAGTACTTC	CAWSMGSYEQYF
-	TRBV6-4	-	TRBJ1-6	TGTGCCAGCAGTGTCACGCCGGGGAATTCACCCCTCCACTTT	CASSVTPGNSPLHF
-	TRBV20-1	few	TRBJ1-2	TGCAGTGCTAGCGCTAGGAGGGGGGACTATGGCTACACCTTC	CSASARRGDYGYTF
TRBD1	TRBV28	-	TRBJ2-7	TGTGCCAGCAGTCCAGGACAGGGGGCGACGCAGTACTTC	CASSPGQGATQYF
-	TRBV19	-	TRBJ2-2	TGTGCCAGTAGACCCCCGGGGGCGGCGAACACCGGGGAGCTGTTTTTT	CASRPPGAANTGELFF